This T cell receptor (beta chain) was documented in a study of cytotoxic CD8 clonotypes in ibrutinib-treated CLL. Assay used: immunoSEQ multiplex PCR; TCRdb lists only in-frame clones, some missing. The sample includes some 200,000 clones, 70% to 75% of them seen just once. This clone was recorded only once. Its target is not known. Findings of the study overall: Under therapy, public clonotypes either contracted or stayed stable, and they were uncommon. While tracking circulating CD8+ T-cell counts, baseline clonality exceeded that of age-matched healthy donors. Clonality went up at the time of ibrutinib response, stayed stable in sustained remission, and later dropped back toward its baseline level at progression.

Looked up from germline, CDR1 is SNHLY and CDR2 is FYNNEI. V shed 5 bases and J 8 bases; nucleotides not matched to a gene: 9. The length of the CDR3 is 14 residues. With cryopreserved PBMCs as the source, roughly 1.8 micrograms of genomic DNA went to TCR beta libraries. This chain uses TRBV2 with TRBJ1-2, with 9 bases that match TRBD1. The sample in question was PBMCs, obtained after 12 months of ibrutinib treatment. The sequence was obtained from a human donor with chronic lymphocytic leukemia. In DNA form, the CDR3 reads TGTGCCAGCAGTCCGAATACAGGGGGCGAGGGCTACACCTTC. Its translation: CASSPNTGGEGYTF.